This T cell receptor (beta chain) was recorded in a study of blood T cell repertoires in COVID-19. Study details: Donors in the United States, Italy and Spain gave samples during acute or convalescent COVID-19. From T cells, B-cell-depleted T cells, or PBMCs came the material, which was cDNA or gDNA.

Repertoires were generated with immunoSEQ multiplex PCR, while TCRdb's copy carries only in-frame clones and drops some. The repertoire consists of some 97,000 clones, with approximately 91% occurring once and the leading ten covering roughly 1.9%. The CDR3 totals 17 residues. CDR1 is SGDLS and CDR2 is YYNGEE in the germline V gene. Losses at the gene ends were 3 bases for V and 0 bases for J; bases not matched to a gene: 6. The TCR originated in a man in his forties or fifties with active COVID-19. Sequenced input: peripheral blood. The gene calls are TRBV9 and TRBJ2-1; 10 positions agree with TRBD2. The CDR3 coding sequence is TGTGCCAGCAGCGGGACTAGCGGTGCCAGCTCCTACAATGAGCAGTTCTTC. Its protein product is CASSGTSGASSYNEQFF.